This T cell receptor beta chain was profiled in a study of CD8 T cells in ankylosing spondylitis. Study-wide results and limits: Certain motif variants had earlier been reported in reactive arthritis synovial fluid and blood. Peripheral blood samples showed relatively rare disease-linked clones, and these clones were CD8+. Ankylosing spondylitis blood appeared to be characterized by a TCR beta motif of eight highly homologous variants.

This clonotype was seen only a few times. The antigen remains undetermined. The CDR3 sequence is 15 residues long. V gave up 3 bases and J gave up 3 bases, with 14 bases separating them. CDR1 is WNHNN, CDR2 SYGVQD, per germline (reference sequence). Quantitative 5'-RACE with molecular barcodes was used to make the TCR beta libraries. TCRdb recomputed calls from the 5' RACE reads with MiXCR, one row per CDR3 protein. The table has under 200,000 distinct CDR3 sequences, 11% seen once; the top ten hold 25% to 30%. The rearrangement joins TRBV10-1 to TRBJ1-1, with D perhaps TRBD1 (6 bases). Sequencing input: blood, either unsorted or a sorted T cell fraction (not recorded which). The sequence was collected from a male donor with ankylosing spondylitis or in good health (not recorded which). This CDR3 is CASSDGGAEDTEAFF. The CDR3 DNA follows: TGCGCCAGCAGTGACGGGGGCGCAGAGGACACTGAAGCTTTCTTT.